A single sample is the source of the 15 T cell receptor delta chains below, sequenced in a study of DNA immune sequencing with unique molecular identifiers. Primers for all 8 TRDV and 4 TRDJ genes amplified genomic DNA in 32-plex. The library had 12-nucleotide UMIs introduced over roughly 3 barcoding cycles, then a second adapter PCR. TCRdb reprocessed the multiplex PCR reads through CATT. The sample consists of 2,000 or so delta-chain clones, 5% to 8% of them appearing once. Sample: gamma-delta T cells from buffy coat blood. The receptor source for this set is a human donor in good health.

Only a few counts were recorded for this clone. This DNA translates differently at residue 6 from the TCRdb protein, which is that of a much larger clone; a read error is likely, and the protein shown is the DNA's own translation. The V gene is TRDV3, the J gene TRDJ1; 13 bases match TRDD3. V lost 2 bases to trimming and J lost 7 bases; unmatched junction nucleotides: 19. CDR3 size: 18 residues. Germline V gene lookup returns CDR1 TVYSNPD and CDR2 GDNSRS (reference sequence). CDR3 protein: CAFVFFLRYWGIRGKLIF. CDR3 DNA sequence: TGTGCCTTTGTCTTTTTCCTACGCTACTGGGGGATACGGGGTAAACTCATCTTT.

The chain carries TRDV1 and TRDJ1; 8 bases are a match to TRDD3. Losses at the gene ends were 2 bases for V and 7 bases for J; bases not matched to a gene: 18. There are 18 residues in the CDR3. CDR1 and CDR2 (germline): TSWWSYY, QGS. The CDR3 loop reads CALGERWSSRTGGLKLIF. CDR3 coding DNA: TGTGCTCTTGGGGAAAGGTGGTCCTCCCGTACTGGGGGTCTTAAACTCATCTTT.

Concerning this clone: The protein TCRdb gives is from a much larger clone and does not agree with this DNA's translation at residue 6, likely a read error; the protein shown here comes from the DNA. The chain uses TRDV2 and TRDJ2; 10 bases agree with TRDD3. Germline CDR1 GEAIGNYY, CDR2 EKD. This CDR3 has 17 amino acids. The V gene end was trimmed by 2 bases and the J gene end by 2 bases; junction bases not matched to a gene: 7. DNA for the CDR3: TGTGCCTGTGACAAGCCGGGGGATACGCGCTTGACAGCACAACTCTTCTTT. This gives the protein CACDKPGDTRLTAQLFF.

This clone appeared a few times. TCRdb records a much larger clone's protein for this DNA, with a difference at residue 6 that likely arises from a read error; the protein given is the translation of the DNA. The chain joins TRDV2 to TRDJ1, with D possibly matching TRDD3 (5 bases). Trimming cost V 3 bases and J 0 bases, with 22 bases left between them. Germline-derived CDR1 and CDR2 are GEAIGNYY and EKD. The CDR3 contains 18 residues. The CDR3 sequence is CACDPIGGTNRYTDKLIF. CDR3 bases: TGTGCCTGTGACCCTATCGGGGGCACAAACCGTTACACCGATAAACTCATCTTT.

Of note for this clone: The protein recorded in TCRdb matches a much larger clone and deviates from this DNA's translation at residue 16, suggesting a read error; the protein here is obtained by translating the DNA. This chain links TRDV1 with TRDJ1; 9 bases fit TRDD3. TCRdb does not report a J gene; here it was assigned by matching the DNA to germline references. The CDR3 is made up of 24 amino acids. Trimming removed 4 bases from V and 0 bases from J; junction bases left unmatched: 30. Germline V lookup: CDR1 TSWWSYY, CDR2 QGS. CDR3 DNA: TGTGCTCTTGGGGTGTCCCCCCTTGGCCCTGGGGATACGAGTACCCATCCGTACACCGATAAACTCATCTTT. Translated, it gives CALGVSPLGPGDTSTHPYTDKLIF.

The J gene is TRDJ1, the V gene TRDV1; 13 nucleotides align to TRDD3. Here the J gene came from matching the DNA to germline, since TCRdb omits it. This CDR3 comprises 22 residues. Germline V lookup: CDR1 TSWWSYY, CDR2 QGS. The trim removed 4 bases at V and 3 bases at J, leaving 23 bases unmatched. CDR3 nucleotide sequence: TGTGCTCTTGGGGTTCCATTCCTGTACTGGGGGATACGAACCTGTATAGCCGATAAACTCATCTTT. Translating gives CALGVPFLYWGIRTCIADKLIF.

Concerning this clone itself: TCRdb has a much larger clone's protein, which differs at residue 14 from the translation of this DNA, likely because of a read error; what is shown is the protein translated from the DNA. The J gene is TRDJ1, the V gene TRDV2; D assignment may be TRDD2 or TRDD3 (9 bases each). This CDR3 is 18 amino acids long. V lost 0 bases, J lost 6 bases, and 25 bases lay in between. Germline CDR1 and CDR2: GEAIGNYY and EKD. The CDR3 reads CACDTLLPTSGDTYKLIF. The CDR3 DNA follows: TGTGCCTGTGACACCCTCCTTCCTACGTCGGGGGATACCTATAAACTCATCTTT.

Judged by abundance, this clone is medium-sized. The chain joins TRDV2 to TRDJ1, with unresolved D. Germline loops: CDR1 GEAIGNYY, CDR2 EKD. With 3 bases removed from V and 0 bases from J, the gap between germline ends came to 25 bases. The CDR3 totals 19 residues. DNA for the CDR3: TGTGCCTGTGACCCTCTTAAACAAGAGACGCCGAATCACACCGATAAACTCATCTTT. This sequence encodes CACDPLKQETPNHTDKLIF.

In this sample, this clone turned up a few times. Other DNA sequences in the same sample also yield this CDR3. This sequence joins TRDV2 and TRDJ1, with 7 bases aligning to TRDD3. CDR3 length: 18 amino acids. The germline V gene encodes CDR1 GEAIGNYY and CDR2 EKD. J was trimmed by 0 bases and V by 2 bases; bases with no gene match: 14. The CDR3, as DNA: TGTGCCTGTGACAGCGTACTGGGGACTCTTCCCTACACCGATAAACTCATCTTT. Its protein product is CACDSVLGTLPYTDKLIF.

Relative to its sample, this clone is medium-sized. This sample also contains other DNA sequences that code for the same CDR3. This rearrangement joins TRDV2 to TRDJ2; 8 nucleotides align to TRDD3. The closer fit of TRDJ1 to the DNA end suggests the J call may be wrong. This CDR3 is built from 16 residues. The V gene's germline CDR1 is GEAIGNYY and CDR2 EKD. CDR3: CACDTLGGDDTDKLIF. Written as DNA, the CDR3 is TGTGCCTGTGACACACTGGGGGGAGACGACACCGATAAACTCATCTTT.

As concerns this clone: A far larger clone differs by one base, so this is likely a read error. Other DNA sequences in this sample translate to the same CDR3. This chain connects TRDV2 to TRDJ1; no firm D call. The CDR3 is 16 amino acids. With 3 bases removed from V and 5 bases from J, the gap between germline ends came to 21 bases. CDR1 is GEAIGNYY and CDR2 is EKD in the germline V gene. The CDR3 sequence: CACDPLIRGTSDKLIF. For the CDR3, the DNA is TGTGCCTGTGACCCCCTCATCCGGGGCACGTCTGATAAACTCATCTTT.

This clone was detected a few times. A read error is likely here: a far larger clone is one base away. Other nucleotide sequences from this sample produce the same CDR3. The V call is TRDV2, the J call TRDJ1; 12 nucleotides match TRDD3. CDR1 and CDR2 (germline): GEAIGNYY, EKD. V dropped 2 bases and J dropped 5; count of bases not matched to a gene: 11. This CDR3 region has 17 residues. CDR3 amino acids: CACDKVSSGGYDDKLIF. The CDR3 DNA reads TGTGCCTGTGACAAGGTATCCTCTGGGGGATACGATGATAAACTCATCTTT.

Details on this clone: A far bigger clonotype differs at one base, so this is likely a read error. Other DNA sequences within the sample encode an identical CDR3. The rearrangement links TRDV2 to TRDJ3; 13 bases agree with TRDD3. The CDR3 totals 20 residues. Germline V gene lookup returns CDR1 GEAIGNYY and CDR2 EKD. This CDR3 is CACDTVLGDTQTWDTRQMFF. CDR3 DNA sequence: TGTGCCTGTGACACCGTACTGGGGGATACGCAAACCTGGGACACCCGTCAGATGTTTTTC.

This clone came up a few times. TCRdb's entry gives the protein of a much larger clone, which mismatches this DNA's translation at residue 4, likely from a read error; the protein reported here is translated from the DNA. This rearrangement joins TRDV2 to TRDJ1; TRDD3 matches 8 bases. Germline V lookup: CDR1 GEAIGNYY, CDR2 EKD. This CDR3 spans 18 amino acids. The DNA for the CDR3 is TGTGCCTGTGTCACCGTTGACGCTGGGGGAGGACACACCGATAAACTCATCTTT. This sequence encodes CACVTVDAGGGHTDKLIF.

To note about this clone: Translating this DNA gives a protein that differs at residue 12 from the TCRdb one, which belongs to a much larger clone; a read error is likely, and the protein shown is this translation. J is TRDJ1 and V is TRDV1, with a possible D match to TRDD2 (7 bases). The J gene, missing from TCRdb, was assigned here through DNA to germline matching. Germline V gives CDR1 TSWWSYY, CDR2 QGS. Trimming removed 1 base from V and 0 bases from J, with 54 bases in between. There are 30 residues in the CDR3. The CDR3 sequence is CALGEQGPSPSFPWKGYWGFTPTYTDKLIF. DNA of the CDR3: TGTGCTCTTGGGGAACAAGGGCCCTCGCCTTCCTTTCCGTGGAAGGGCTATTGGGGGTTCACGCCCACATACACCGATAAACTCATCTTT.